These 9 T cell receptor beta chains were sequenced from one sample in a study of shared clonotypes between healthy human individuals. TCRdb's copy holds only in-frame clones and misses some; the assay was immunoSEQ multiplex PCR. The repertoire holds 2 million to 2.5 million clones, with 85% to 95% as singletons. The sample comprised naive CD4+ T cells from PBMCs. Subset noted: CD45RA+ positively selected. The origin of the receptors is a man aged 18 to 30 in good health. Some clones in this sample may be carry-over from other donors' samples.

The chain couples TRBV29-1 to TRBJ2-5; tentatively, D is TRBD2 (5 bases). With 8 bases removed from V and 1 base from J, the gap between germline ends came to 17 bases. CDR1 and CDR2 (germline): SQVTM, ANQGSEA. This CDR3 has 14 residues. This chain's CDR3 is CSLARGTLQETQYF. The DNA for the CDR3 is TGCAGCCTGGCTCGGGGTACCCTCCAAGAGACCCAGTACTTC. The full variable domain, its missing parts supplied by reference TRBV29-1 and TRBJ2-5, is SAVISQKPSRDICQRGTSLTIQCQVDSQVTMMFWYRQQPGQSLTLIATANQGSEATYESGFVIDKFPISRPNLTFSTLTVSNMSPEDSSIYLCSLARGTLQETQYFGPGTRLLVL.

This chain joins TRBV30 and TRBJ2-6; D ambiguous. CDR1 is GTSNPN, CDR2 SVGIG, per germline (reference sequence). The CDR3 has 14 residues. The V end lost 8 bases, the J end lost 2 bases, and 13 bases lay between the germline ends. In nucleotides, the CDR3 is TGTGCCGAATACCGTTTTGCTGGGGCCAACGTCCTGACTTTC. Its protein is CAEYRFAGANVLTF. The full variable domain, its missing parts supplied by reference TRBV30 and TRBJ2-6, is SQTIHQWPATLVQPVGSPLSLECTVEGTSNPNLYWYRQAAGRGLQLLFYSVGIGQISSEVPQNLSASRPQDRQFILSSKKLLLSDSGFYLCAEYRFAGANVLTFGAGSRLTVL.

This clone appeared a few times. The chain links TRBV19 to TRBJ1-2; D call uncertain. CDR3 length: 14 residues. V lost 5 bases to trimming and J lost 2 bases, with 12 bases between them. Germline CDR1 LNHDA, CDR2 SQIVND (reference sequence). CDR3 DNA sequence: TGTGCCAGTAGTCCGTACACAACCAACTATGGCTACACCTTC. Amino acids: CASSPYTTNYGYTF.

The V gene is TRBV5-6, the J gene TRBJ2-3, with D possibly matching TRBD1 (5 bases). CDR1 SGHDT and CDR2 YYEEEE come from the germline V gene. Deletions cut 1 base from V and 6 bases from J, with 18 bases between. This CDR3 has 16 residues. This chain's CDR3 is CASSLRTILERDTQYF. CDR3 nucleotide sequence: TGTGCCAGCAGCTTGCGGACAATCTTGGAGAGGGATACGCAGTATTTT.

On this clone itself: This specimen includes other DNA sequences encoding the same CDR3. V gene TRBV9 combines with J gene TRBJ2-7, with 9 bases matching TRBD2. The length of the CDR3 is 15 residues. CDR1 is SGDLS and CDR2 is YYNGEE in the germline V gene. V shed 0 bases and J 3 bases; nucleotides not matched to a gene: 4. The CDR3 is CASSVGLAGNYEQYF. CDR3 DNA: TGTGCCAGCAGCGTAGGCCTAGCGGGAAACTACGAGCAGTACTTC.

As for this clone: Other DNA sequences of this sample code for an identical CDR3. The V and J genes are TRBV29-1 and TRBJ1-3; no clear D. The V end lost 4 bases, the J end lost 1 base, and 2 bases lay between the germline ends. This CDR3 has 11 amino acids. The germline V gene has CDR1 SQVTM and CDR2 ANQGSEA. The CDR3: CSVASGNTIYF. The CDR3 nucleotides read TGCAGCGTTGCATCTGGAAACACCATATATTTT.

The chain links TRBV25-1 to TRBJ2-3, with 8 bases fitting TRBD2. CDR3 length: 16 residues. From germline, CDR1 is MGHDK and CDR2 SYGVNS. After removal of 3 bases from V and 4 bases from J, the junction contained 9 bases not matched to a gene. The CDR3 here is CASSEGTSRGPDTQYF. Here the CDR3 DNA reads TGTGCCAGCAGTGAGGGGACTAGTAGGGGCCCAGATACGCAGTATTTT.

The gene calls are TRBV5-4 and TRBJ1-1; D is possibly TRBD1 (6 bases). Per germline, CDR1 SGHNT and CDR2 YYREEE (reference sequence). Deletions cut 4 bases from V and 1 base from J, with 11 bases between. CDR3 length: 14 amino acids. CDR3 protein: CASSIGTPNTEAFF. CDR3 sequence (DNA): TGTGCCAGCAGCATCGGGACACCGAACACTGAAGCTTTCTTT.

The CDR3 sequence is CASRLRMNTEAFF. Written as DNA, the CDR3 is TGTGCCAGCAGGTTGCGCATGAACACTGAAGCTTTCTTT. The chain uses TRBV7-9 and TRBJ1-1; D remains unclear. Germline lookup yields CDR1 SEHNR and CDR2 FQNEAQ (reference sequence). The V gene lost 6 bases and the J gene lost 0 bases, with 8 bases spanning the gap. The CDR3 loop spans 13 amino acids.